This T cell receptor (beta chain) was documented in a study of T-cell memory formation after mild COVID-19. cDNA libraries for TCR alpha and TCR beta, carrying sample barcodes and UMIs, came from 5'RACE with constant-segment primers. TCRdb fed the 5' RACE reads into MiXCR, producing one record per CDR3 protein. The repertoire holds tens of thousands of distinct CDR3 sequences, approximately 16% seen once, with around two fifths in the top ten. Notes on this clonotype: Its antigen is still unknown.

Regarding the study as a whole: Cross-reactive memory appears to have joined, as suggested by some responding clones showing up in pre-infection memory. Still unconfirmed is whether the second-wave clones peaking on day 37 recognized SARS-CoV-2.

This CDR3 region has 15 residues. CDR1 is MGHRA, CDR2 YSYEKL, per germline. Trimming took 1 base from V and 4 from J, leaving 13 bases between them. The chain links TRBV4-1 to TRBJ1-1, with D tentatively TRBD1 (6 bases). Sequenced input: PBMCs or a T cell subset sorted from them (not recorded which). This TCR came from a man aged 18 to 29 who had mild COVID-19 (a few samples of this study predate the infection). Cell type and time point are not known. The CDR3 loop reads CASSQGTVRITEAFF. The CDR3 nucleotides are TGCGCCAGCAGCCAAGGGACAGTCCGAATCACTGAAGCTTTCTTT.